The 3 T cell receptor beta chains in this list originate from one sample, sequenced in a study of T cell responses to AZD1222 COVID-19 vaccine. Profiled with immunoSEQ multiplex PCR; TCRdb holds only in-frame clones, not every one. This sample has around 120,000 clones, with roughly 90% found just once. Sequenced material: peripheral blood, taken on day 0 of AZD1222 vaccination. The receptor set was obtained from an adult in good health.

The V gene is TRBV12-2, the J gene TRBJ2-5. TRBV12-2 is an annotated pseudogene. This CDR3 is 21 amino acids long. The CDR3 nucleotides are TGTGCAAGTCGCTTATTACTCCCTCGTGGATCGTCCGGCAACTCTGCGGAGACCCAGTACTTC. It encodes CASRLLLPRGSSGNSAETQYF.

V and J are TRBV10-1 and TRBJ2-1, with D hard to call. Trimming pared 5 bases from V and 0 bases from J, leaving 8 bases between. Germline CDR1 and CDR2: WNHNN and SYGVQD (reference sequence). The length of the CDR3 is 14 residues. CDR3 residues: CASSSRSSYNEQFF. CDR3 bases: TGCGCCAGCAGTTCCCGTAGCTCCTACAATGAGCAGTTCTTC.

V usage is TRBV24-1 and J usage is TRBJ2-7, with TRBD1 matching 7 bases. V lost 4 bases, J lost 5 bases, and 7 bases stayed unmatched. The germline gives CDR1 KGHDR, CDR2 SFDVKD. This CDR3 comprises 14 residues. The CDR3 DNA follows: TGTGCCACCAGTGACCTGACAGGGTTCGACGAGCAGTACTTC. Protein: CATSDLTGFDEQYF.